This T cell receptor beta chain was retrieved from a study of vaccination and CD4 T cells after COVID-19. Study-level background: The stimulus for the cells was overlapping spike peptides derived from SARS-CoV-2, HCoV-NL63, HCoV-OC43 and HCoV-229E.

A remark on this clonotype: Its cognate antigen is unknown.

Sample treatment: roughly 11-day PBMC culture with coronavirus spike peptide pools or control peptides (ViraFEST assay). Following expansion of antigen-specific T cells with peptide pools, ViraFEST then sequenced TCRs. With about 10 ug/ml peptide pools and approximately 10 IU/ml IL-2, PBMCs were cultured at some 2.2 million per well. This CDR3 spans 13 amino acids. Germline CDR1 SGHNT, CDR2 YYREEE (reference sequence). Between the trimmed V and J ends, which lost 0 bases and 3 bases, there was a span of 7 bases. The assay that was used to sequence DNA from cultured CD4+ T cells was the Oncomine TCR Beta short-read assay. TCRdb used MiXCR to reprocess the PCR reads, holding one entry per CDR3 protein. The profile shows 9,000 to 15,000 distinct CDR3 sequences, roughly half of them singletons.

The V gene is TRBV5-4, the J gene TRBJ2-7; perhaps TRBD1 as D (5 bases). The receptor was derived from a human donor who had recovered from COVID-19. The material sequenced was CD4+ T cells from blood, cultured in vitro. CDR3 residues: CASSLAGNYEQYF. DNA of the CDR3: TGTGCCAGCAGCTTGGCAGGGAACTACGAGCAGTACTTC.